One and the same sample provided the 24 T cell receptor beta chains below, sequenced in a study of shared clonotypes between healthy human individuals. Sequencing used immunoSEQ multiplex PCR; TCRdb keeps in-frame clones, though not all of them. The data show under 600,000 clones, almost 80% seen once. Sequenced sample: PBMCs. Receptors originate from a woman aged 40 to 49 in good health. Some clones in this sample may be carry-over from other donors' samples.

The chain is built from TRBV5-1 and TRBJ2-7; the D gene is possibly TRBD1 (7 bases). The CDR3 is made up of 17 amino acids. The V and J ends lost 0 bases and 0 bases respectively, with 16 bases between them. Germline V lookup: CDR1 SGHRS, CDR2 YFSETQ. CDR3 region: CASSLATGDLVSYEQYF. CDR3 sequence (DNA): TGCGCCAGCAGCTTGGCCACAGGGGACTTAGTCTCCTACGAGCAGTACTTC.

The V and J genes are TRBV27 and TRBJ2-1; D is ambiguous. V lost 2 bases and J lost 0, with 8 bases in between. CDR1 and CDR2 (germline): MNHEY, SMNVEV (reference sequence). The CDR3 spans 15 residues. The CDR3 sequence is CASSLDSYSYNEQFF. The CDR3 DNA reads as TGTGCCAGCAGTTTAGACTCCTACTCCTACAATGAGCAGTTCTTC.

The rearrangement links TRBV29-1 to TRBJ2-2; 7 bases map to TRBD2. The CDR3 consists of 14 residues. Trimming cost V 3 bases and J 5 bases; bases outside gene matches: 6. Germline V lookup: CDR1 SQVTM, CDR2 ANQGSEA. The chain's CDR3 is CSVEGAGRTGELFF. Written as DNA, the CDR3 is TGCAGCGTTGAGGGAGCGGGGAGGACCGGGGAGCTGTTTTTT.

This clone showed up just a few times. This sample includes further DNA sequences coding for the same CDR3. The rearrangement uses TRBV19 and TRBJ2-7; 7 nucleotides align to TRBD2. V dropped 2 bases and J dropped 1; count of bases not matched to a gene: 2. The germline V gene has CDR1 LNHDA and CDR2 SQIVND (reference sequence). CDR3 size: 14 residues. The DNA for the CDR3 is TGTGCCAGTAGTATACCGGGACTATCCTACGAGCAGTACTTC. It is translated as CASSIPGLSYEQYF. The full variable domain, with the rest looked up from reference TRBV19 and TRBJ2-7, is DGGITQSPKYLFRKEGQNVTLSCEQNLNHDAMYWYRQDPGQGLRLIYYSQIVNDFQKGDIAEGYSVSREKKESFPLTVTSAQKNPTAFYLCASSIPGLSYEQYFGPGTRLTVT.

This clone has only a few counts. V and J are TRBV19 and TRBJ1-5; 10 nucleotides align to TRBD1. J lost 2 bases, V lost 3 bases, and 1 base had no gene match. Germline loops: CDR1 LNHDA, CDR2 SQIVND (reference sequence). The CDR3 sequence is 15 residues long. The CDR3 sequence: CASSIDRGRNQPQHF. DNA of the CDR3: TGTGCCAGTAGTATTGACAGGGGGCGCAATCAGCCCCAGCATTTT. Supplemented by reference TRBV19 and TRBJ1-5, the full variable domain reads DGGITQSPKYLFRKEGQNVTLSCEQNLNHDAMYWYRQDPGQGLRLIYYSQIVNDFQKGDIAEGYSVSREKKESFPLTVTSAQKNPTAFYLCASSIDRGRNQPQHFGDGTRLSIL.

The chain recombines TRBV18 with TRBJ2-3; 10 positions match TRBD2. The CDR3 is made up of 16 amino acids. V dropped 3 bases and J dropped 3; count of bases not matched to a gene: 6. Germline V gives CDR1 KGHSH, CDR2 LQKENI. The CDR3 DNA reads as TGTGCCAGCTCACCGGGGACTAGCGCCTTAACAGATACGCAGTATTTT. It specifies CASSPGTSALTDTQYF.

The rearrangement joins TRBV29-1 to TRBJ1-5; D unclear. The CDR3 totals 12 residues. V lost 4 bases and J lost 4, with 8 bases in between. The germline gives CDR1 SQVTM, CDR2 ANQGSEA. As DNA, the CDR3 is TGCAGCGTTGGTCAGCTTAATCAGCCCCAGCATTTT. Amino acids: CSVGQLNQPQHF.

This clone has just a few counts. The chain links TRBV10-3 to TRBJ1-2; the D is unclear. The CDR3 consists of 14 residues. From germline, CDR1 is ENHRY and CDR2 SYGVKD. Trimming stripped 0 bases from V and 4 bases from J, with 9 bases between. This CDR3 reads CAISESETRYGYTF. In nucleotides, the CDR3 is TGTGCCATCAGTGAGTCGGAGACTCGCTATGGCTACACCTTC.

This clone occurred a few times. The V call is TRBV5-1, the J call TRBJ2-7; maybe TRBD1 (6 bases). This CDR3 has 12 amino acids. Germline CDR1 reads SGHRS; CDR2 reads YFSETQ. Trimming cost V 5 bases and J 9 bases, with 15 bases left between them. CDR3 protein: CASSPQGNVQYF. The CDR3 nucleotides are TGCGCCAGCAGTCCCCAGGGGAATGTGCAGTACTTC.

This clone was found a few times. The chain links TRBV28 to TRBJ1-4; D is unresolved. Germline V lookup: CDR1 MDHEN, CDR2 SYDVKM. V was trimmed by 8 bases and J by 5 bases, leaving 12 bases between them. The CDR3 is made up of 13 amino acids. The CDR3 DNA reads as TGTGCCAGCCTCCGAGGGCCGAATGAAAAACTGTTTTTT. It encodes CASLRGPNEKLFF.

V usage is TRBV28 and J usage is TRBJ1-4, with a possible D match to TRBD1 (5 bases). The ends were cut back, 6 bases at V and 2 bases at J, with 13 bases in the middle. This CDR3 is 15 amino acids long. Germline CDR1 and CDR2: MDHEN and SYDVKM. CDR3 loop: CASSAGGATNEKLFF. The CDR3 bases are TGTGCCAGCAGCGCGGGAGGGGCCACTAATGAAAAACTGTTTTTT.

This chain uses TRBV27 with TRBJ1-2, with unresolved D. The CDR3 consists of 13 residues. Trimming shortened V by 5 bases and J by 0 bases, and 7 bases separated the two germline ends. Germline lookup yields CDR1 MNHEY and CDR2 SMNVEV (reference sequence). CDR3: CASSTGSNYGYTF. In DNA, the CDR3 is TGTGCCAGCAGTACGGGCTCTAACTATGGCTACACCTTC.

This clone was seen once. Additional DNA sequences in this sample encode the identical CDR3. J is TRBJ2-7 and V is TRBV7-3; perhaps TRBD2 as D (6 bases). Trimming removed 5 bases at V and 3 bases at J, with 11 bases between. Germline V lookup: CDR1 SGHTA, CDR2 FQGTGA. The CDR3 totals 13 residues. This CDR3 is CASSLVGGYEQYF. The CDR3 nucleotides are TGTGCCAGCAGCCTTGTGGGGGGCTACGAGCAGTACTTC.

On this clone itself: Distinct nucleotide sequences in the sample also encode this CDR3. The gene calls are TRBV5-1 and TRBJ2-2; no clear D. The V end lost 0 bases, the J end lost 2 bases, and 8 bases lay between the germline ends. CDR3 length: 15 residues. Per germline, CDR1 SGHRS and CDR2 YFSETQ. CDR3: CASSLDGPNTGELFF. CDR3 DNA: TGCGCCAGCAGCTTGGACGGACCCAACACCGGGGAGCTGTTTTTT.

The chain has TRBV5-5 and TRBJ1-1; no clear D. This CDR3 region has 13 residues. Germline V gene data show CDR1 as SGHKS and CDR2 as YYEKEE (reference sequence). Trimming stripped 1 base from V and 4 bases from J, with 8 bases between. CDR3 coding DNA: TGTGCCAGCAGCTTGTCAACGGGCACTGAAGCTTTCTTT. Amino acid sequence: CASSLSTGTEAFF.

CDR3 sequence reads: CAISESVGVQETQYF. In DNA, the CDR3 is TGTGCCATCAGTGAGTCGGTTGGGGTCCAAGAGACCCAGTACTTC. The gene calls are TRBV10-3 and TRBJ2-5; D unclear. This CDR3 contains 15 residues. Germline assignment: CDR1 ENHRY and CDR2 SYGVKD. Trimming pared 0 bases from V and 1 base from J, leaving 9 bases between.

The chain recombines TRBV30 with TRBJ1-1; D gene uncertain. Trimming removed 1 base from V and 0 bases from J, with 9 bases in between. Germline loops: CDR1 GTSNPN, CDR2 SVGIG (reference sequence). The CDR3 is 14 residues long. The CDR3 is CAWSEGVMNTEAFF. The CDR3 nucleotides read TGTGCCTGGAGTGAGGGAGTTATGAACACTGAAGCTTTCTTT.

V is TRBV7-9 and J is TRBJ2-5; 12 nucleotides agree with TRBD2. V was pared by 4 bases and J by 5 bases, with 2 bases of the junction left unmatched. CDR3 length: 14 amino acids. Germline loops: CDR1 SEHNR, CDR2 FQNEAQ (reference sequence). Here the CDR3 DNA reads TGTGCCAGCAGCTGGACTAGCGGGATTGAGACCCAGTACTTC. It encodes CASSWTSGIETQYF.

The chain employs TRBV6-5 and TRBJ1-2, with D unclear. In germline, CDR1 is MNHEY, CDR2 SVGAGI. The CDR3 loop spans 13 amino acids. Trimming shortened V by 2 bases and J by 2 bases, and 6 bases separated the two germline ends. Here the CDR3 reads CASSYETNYGYTF. DNA of the CDR3: TGTGCCAGCAGTTACGAGACGAACTATGGCTACACCTTC.

The chain links TRBV7-2 to TRBJ1-3; D is ambiguous. Deletions cut 6 bases from V and 0 bases from J, with 12 bases between. The CDR3 is 15 residues long. Germline V lookup: CDR1 SGHTA, CDR2 FQGNSA. The CDR3 region is CASSSDSSSGNTIYF. CDR3 coding DNA: TGTGCCAGCAGTTCTGACTCCAGCTCTGGAAACACCATATATTTT.

This CDR3 is CASSRSGRADWPTYEQYF. The CDR3 nucleotides are TGTGCCAGCAGCAGGAGCGGGAGGGCCGATTGGCCGACCTACGAGCAGTACTTC. This chain joins TRBV4-2 and TRBJ2-7, with 10 positions matching TRBD2. This CDR3 comprises 18 residues. The junction had 15 bases not matched to a gene; V was cut back by 5 bases and J by 2 bases. Germline V CDR1 and CDR2: LGHNA, YNFKEQ.

The rearrangement uses TRBV7-6 and TRBJ2-7, with D perhaps being TRBD1 or TRBD2 (5 bases each). The CDR3 totals 15 residues. V was cut by 1 base and J by 0 bases, with 10 bases left in between. Germline-derived CDR1 and CDR2 are SGHVS and FNYEAQ. CDR3 DNA sequence: TGTGCCAGCAGCTTAGTCGGGACCGTCTCCTACGAGCAGTACTTC. Translation gives CASSLVGTVSYEQYF.

In this sample, this clone turned up once. The gene calls are TRBV5-4 and TRBJ2-1, with 9 bases lining up with TRBD1. Germline CDR1 SGHNT, CDR2 YYREEE (reference sequence). V trimming: 4 bases; J trimming: 5 bases; junction bases outside the gene matches: 7. This CDR3 is built from 15 residues. The CDR3 bases are TGTGCCAGCAGCCTCGGACAGGGGCCCAACAATGAGCAGTTCTTC. Translating gives CASSLGQGPNNEQFF.

The chain is built from TRBV23-1 and TRBJ2-5; D is possibly TRBD1 (6 bases). TRBV23-1 is identified as an open reading frame with a role that is uncertain. V shed 7 bases and J shed 4 bases, with 10 bases lying between them. CDR3 length: 12 amino acids. The chain's CDR3 is CASNRVRETQYF. CDR3 in DNA: TGCGCCAGCAACAGGGTTAGAGAGACCCAGTACTTC.